This passage covers 19 T cell receptor beta chains from one sample sequenced in a study of cytomegalovirus exposure and HLA in healthy donors. The study ran its PCR with 60 Vbeta and 13 Jbeta primers. Sequenced by immunoSEQ multiplex PCR; TCRdb stores in-frame clones only, minus some. The table has fewer than 200,000 clones, 70% to 80% seen once; the top ten hold about 1.3%. Sequenced input: PBMCs. Receptors originate from a man aged 60 to 69 in good health and CMV-seronegative.

The J gene is TRBJ2-7, the V gene TRBV5-6; weak D call: TRBD1 (6 bases). CDR1 is SGHDT, CDR2 YYEEEE, per germline. With 2 bases removed from V and 0 bases from J, the gap between germline ends came to 9 bases. The CDR3 contains 14 residues. The CDR3 spells CASSFTGHSYEQYF. The CDR3 DNA sequence: TGTGCCAGCAGCTTCACGGGACACTCCTACGAGCAGTACTTC.

The rearrangement uses TRBV25-1 and TRBJ2-2, with D unresolved. Germline assignment: CDR1 MGHDK and CDR2 SYGVNS. V shed 3 bases and J shed 4 bases, with 18 bases lying between them. The CDR3 consists of 17 residues. The DNA of the CDR3 is TGTGCCAGCAGTGACACCCGACTGAGGTCGGGCACCGGGGAGCTGTTTTTT. Translated, it gives CASSDTRLRSGTGELFF.

This clone was counted once. CDR3 nucleotide sequence: TGCGCCAGCAGCTGGGACGGGACAGAAACAGATACGCAGTATTTT. Residues: CASSWDGTETDTQYF. The V gene is TRBV5-1, the J gene TRBJ2-3, with 7 bases that match TRBD1. The CDR3 extends over 15 amino acids. Trimming took 3 bases from V and 3 from J; bases not matched to a gene: 7. Per germline, CDR1 SGHRS and CDR2 YFSETQ.

V is TRBV7-6 and J is TRBJ2-2; 11 bases line up with TRBD2. This CDR3 comprises 17 residues. V was clipped by 4 bases and J by 4 bases; unmatched bases: 8. Germline V gene data show CDR1 as SGHVS and CDR2 as FNYEAQ. In DNA form, the CDR3 reads TGTGCCAGCAGCTCCTTAGCGGGGGGGCTGGGCACCGGGGAGCTGTTTTTT. It codes for CASSSLAGGLGTGELFF.

The genes are TRBV7-9 and TRBJ1-4; TRBD1 might be the D (6 bases). This CDR3 spans 17 amino acids. Per germline, CDR1 SEHNR and CDR2 FQNEAQ (reference sequence). The ends were cut back, 5 bases at V and 0 bases at J, with 16 bases in the middle. CDR3 sequence: CASSPSFQGTTNEKLFF. In DNA form, the CDR3 reads TGTGCCAGCAGCCCTTCTTTCCAGGGGACAACTAATGAAAAACTGTTTTTT.

J is TRBJ2-2 and V is TRBV10-2; D unclear. V was shortened by 3 bases and J by 2 bases, with 7 bases between the two germline ends. This CDR3 contains 14 residues. The germline V gene has CDR1 WSHSY and CDR2 SAAADI. In DNA, the CDR3 is TGCGCCAGCAGTGAACCTGGCAACACCGGGGAGCTGTTTTTT. The encoded protein is CASSEPGNTGELFF.

The table lists this clone with a few counts. This chain uses TRBV11-2 with TRBJ1-3, with D tentatively TRBD1 (5 bases). Trimming stripped 4 bases from V and 7 bases from J, with 8 bases between. Germline values: CDR1 SGHAT, CDR2 FQNNGV. This CDR3 comprises 12 residues. CDR3 protein: CASSSEGNTIYF. The CDR3 region has the DNA TGTGCCAGCAGCTCGGAGGGGAACACCATATATTTT.

This clone was seen a handful of times. The chain couples TRBV7-9 to TRBJ1-2; D is possibly TRBD1 (5 bases). The V gene lost 4 bases and the J gene lost 4 bases, with 16 bases spanning the gap. This CDR3 is 15 amino acids long. CDR1 and CDR2 (germline): SEHNR, FQNEAQ (reference sequence). CDR3 in DNA: TGTGCCAGCAGCTCGGGGGTGGAGGCAGTCTATGGCTACACCTTC. Encoded protein: CASSSGVEAVYGYTF.

V gene TRBV23-1 combines with J gene TRBJ1-5; TRBD1 matches at 7 bases. TRBV23-1 belongs to the ORF category, with a function that is uncertain. V was pared by 2 bases and J by 3 bases, with 10 bases of the junction left unmatched. This CDR3 comprises 17 residues. The CDR3 loop is CASSQKVQQGNNQPQHF. The CDR3, as DNA: TGCGCCAGCAGTCAAAAGGTCCAACAGGGGAACAATCAGCCCCAGCATTTT.

V and J are TRBV6-4 and TRBJ2-1, with D hard to call. The CDR3 is made up of 13 amino acids. V was shortened by 3 bases and J by 4 bases, with 7 bases between the two germline ends. Per the germline V gene, CDR1 is MRHNA and CDR2 is SNTAGT. The chain's CDR3 is CASSEQEYNEQFF. Here the CDR3 DNA reads TGTGCCAGCAGTGAGCAGGAATACAATGAGCAGTTCTTC.

V usage is TRBV9 and J usage is TRBJ2-1; D not resolved. The V gene lost 0 bases and the J gene lost 8 bases, with 6 bases spanning the gap. This CDR3 has 12 amino acids. Germline CDR1 and CDR2: SGDLS and YYNGEE. The CDR3: CASSVALDEQFF. Written as DNA, the CDR3 is TGTGCCAGCAGCGTAGCTCTCGATGAGCAGTTCTTC. Together with reference TRBV9 and TRBJ2-1, the CDR3 gives the full variable domain: DSGVTQTPKHLITATGQRVTLRCSPRSGDLSVYWYQQSLDQGLQFLIQYYNGEERAKGNILERFSAQQFPDLHSELNLSSLELGDSALYFCASSVALDEQFFGPGTRLTVL.

The chain combines TRBV28 with TRBJ1-2; TRBD1 is a possible D gene (6 bases). CDR1 and CDR2 (germline): MDHEN, SYDVKM. V was clipped by 5 bases and J by 10 bases, with 23 bases between them. This CDR3 comprises 15 residues. The CDR3 DNA reads TGTGCCAGCAGTCCTCCGACAGGAAGAGAGATGGACTACACCTTC. This sequence encodes CASSPPTGREMDYTF.

V usage is TRBV29-1 and J usage is TRBJ1-5, with 7 bases lining up with TRBD1. Germline lookup yields CDR1 SQVTM and CDR2 ANQGSEA. V gave up 2 bases and J gave up 3 bases; unmatched junction bases: 4. The CDR3 is made up of 14 amino acids. The CDR3 spells CSVEIQGYNQPQHF. DNA of the CDR3: TGCAGCGTTGAAATACAGGGGTACAATCAGCCCCAGCATTTT.

The chain uses TRBV4-3 and TRBJ2-7, with no clear D. CDR3 length equals 15 residues. V was pared by 1 base and J by 0 bases, with 10 bases between. Per the germline V gene, CDR1 is LGHNA and CDR2 is YSLEER. CDR3 sequence: CASSQARLPSYEQYF. CDR3 in DNA: TGCGCCAGCAGCCAAGCGAGACTGCCCTCCTACGAGCAGTACTTC.

This clone was seen just once. V is TRBV5-4 and J is TRBJ2-5, with 10 bases fitting TRBD2. The J call may be faulty, since TRBJ2-7 better matches the DNA end. In germline, CDR1 is SGHNT, CDR2 YYREEE (reference sequence). The CDR3 extends over 14 amino acids. The CDR3 sequence is CASSTAGGAYEQYF. CDR3 nucleotides: TGTGCCAGCAGCACAGCGGGGGGGGCCTACGAGCAGTACTTC.

The gene calls are TRBV5-5 and TRBJ1-1; 9 bases line up with TRBD1. V lost 4 bases, J lost 4 bases, and 14 bases stayed unmatched. The CDR3 runs 17 residues. Germline-derived CDR1 and CDR2 are SGHKS and YYEKEE (reference sequence). The CDR3 DNA follows: TGTGCCAGCAGCCAACCACCCGGACAGGGGATTTTCACTGAAGCTTTCTTT. Translation: CASSQPPGQGIFTEAFF. The full variable domain, rest sourced from reference TRBV5-5 and TRBJ1-1, is DAGVTQSPTHLIKTRGQQVTLRCSPISGHKSVSWYQQVLGQGPQFIFQYYEKEERGRGNFPDRFSARQFPNYSSELNVNALLLGDSALYLCASSQPPGQGIFTEAFFGQGTRLTVV.

This chain connects TRBV27 to TRBJ2-3; D remains unclear. Deletions cut 6 bases from V and 3 bases from J, with 10 bases between. The CDR3 is 13 amino acids. The germline gives CDR1 MNHEY, CDR2 SMNVEV (reference sequence). The CDR3 protein is CASRPTGTDTQYF. The CDR3 coding sequence is TGTGCCAGCAGACCTACCGGGACAGATACGCAGTATTTT.

The rearrangement links TRBV30 to TRBJ2-7; tentatively, D is TRBD1 (5 bases). The germline gives CDR1 GTSNPN, CDR2 SVGIG (reference sequence). The CDR3 is made up of 15 amino acids. Trimming left V 3 bases short and J 0 bases short, with 15 bases between. CDR3 protein: CAWRGLDQGSYEQYF. The CDR3 DNA reads as TGTGCCTGGAGGGGGCTTGACCAGGGCTCCTACGAGCAGTACTTC.

The chain recombines TRBV5-5 with TRBJ1-4, with TRBD1 matching over 11 bases. The J segment lost 6 bases and the V segment lost 4 bases, leaving 2 bases of the junction unmatched. This CDR3 has 14 residues. Germline CDR1 reads SGHKS; CDR2 reads YYEKEE (reference sequence). CDR3 coding DNA: TGTGCCAGCAGCCGGACAGGGGGCGATGAAAAACTGTTTTTT. Translation: CASSRTGGDEKLFF. Filled out from reference TRBV5-5 and TRBJ1-4, the complete variable domain reads DAGVTQSPTHLIKTRGQQVTLRCSPISGHKSVSWYQQVLGQGPQFIFQYYEKEERGRGNFPDRFSARQFPNYSSELNVNALLLGDSALYLCASSRTGGDEKLFFGSGTQLSVL.